The 8 T cell receptor beta chains below come from one sample, sequenced in a study of patients and donors after allogeneic stem cell transplantation. TCRdb reanalysed the RT-PCR reads using MiXCR and keeps one entry per CDR3 protein. The sample includes about a million distinct CDR3 sequences, roughly 18% seen only once; the top ten take around 6%. The sequencing input was blood, either unsorted or a sorted T cell fraction (not recorded which). These TCRs come from a human donor who was either an allogeneic HSCT recipient or a stem cell or donor lymphocyte infusion donor (not recorded which). It is not recorded whose cells these are; they may come from a transplant donor.

The rearrangement joins TRBV12-3 or TRBV12-4 to TRBJ2-2; D remains unclear. This CDR3 region has 12 residues. V was cut by 8 bases and J by 7 bases, with 11 bases left in between. CDR3 loop: CASCPASGELFF. DNA for the CDR3: TGTGCCAGCTGCCCGGCGAGCGGGGAGCTGTTTTTT.

The genes are TRBV4-1 and TRBJ1-4; D is perhaps TRBD1 (5 bases). CDR1 is MGHRA and CDR2 is YSYEKL in the germline V gene. The CDR3 consists of 16 residues. The germline V and J ends were trimmed by 1 base and 0 bases, with 9 bases remaining between them. The CDR3 sequence is CASSQGGTATNEKLFF. DNA for the CDR3: TGCGCCAGCAGCCAAGGGGGGACTGCAACTAATGAAAAACTGTTTTTT.

The rearrangement links TRBV5-6 to TRBJ1-2; a possible D gene is TRBD1 (5 bases). The CDR3 covers 15 residues. The germline V gene encodes CDR1 SGHDT and CDR2 YYEEEE. The V gene lost 1 base and the J gene lost 4 bases, with 14 bases spanning the gap. The CDR3 protein is CASSLQRGVSYGYTF. The DNA of the CDR3 is TGTGCCAGCAGCTTGCAGCGGGGCGTTTCCTATGGCTACACCTTC. Drawing the rest from reference TRBV5-6 and TRBJ1-2, the complete variable domain is DAGVTQSPTHLIKTRGQQVTLRCSPKSGHDTVSWYQQALGQGPQFIFQYYEEEERQRGNFPDRFSGHQFPNYSSELNVNALLLGDSALYLCASSLQRGVSYGYTFGSGTRLTVV.

The table lists this clonotype with many counts. V and J are TRBV12-3 or TRBV12-4 and TRBJ2-7; 8 bases agree with TRBD1. The CDR3 spans 14 residues. The V segment lost 4 bases and the J segment 2 bases; nucleotides outside the gene matches: 4. CDR3 sequence: CASSSWDRPYEQYF. CDR3 DNA sequence: TGTGCCAGCAGTTCCTGGGACAGGCCCTACGAGCAGTACTTC.

The V and J genes are TRBV4-1 and TRBJ1-6; possible D gene TRBD1, 5 bases. The CDR3 is made up of 14 amino acids. From germline, CDR1 is MGHRA and CDR2 YSYEKL. V gave up 5 bases and J gave up 14 bases, with 19 bases separating them. The CDR3 sequence: CASSALAGIRTLHF. The CDR3 DNA is TGCGCCAGCAGCGCTTTGGCAGGGATTCGCACCCTCCACTTT.

This clonotype was found a few times. The chain uses TRBV7-2 and TRBJ2-1, with 7 bases matching TRBD2. Germline lookup yields CDR1 SGHTA and CDR2 FQGNSA. V lost 5 bases to trimming and J lost 10 bases; unmatched junction nucleotides: 11. The CDR3 covers 14 residues. As DNA, the CDR3 is TGTGCCAGCAGCCGCGGACTAGGGGCGGACGAGCAGTTCTTC. Translation: CASSRGLGADEQFF.

This chain uses TRBV5-4 with TRBJ2-3, with 9 bases aligning to TRBD2. V lost 4 bases and J lost 6; bases outside the gene matches: 12. Germline-derived CDR1 and CDR2 are SGHNT and YYREEE (reference sequence). The CDR3 runs to 16 residues. CDR3: CASSPPSGTSMDTQYF. DNA of the CDR3: TGTGCCAGCAGCCCCCCCTCCGGGACTAGCATGGATACGCAGTATTTT.

This clonotype was seen many times. The J gene is TRBJ2-1, the V gene TRBV12-3 or TRBV12-4; 7 positions agree with TRBD2. The ends lost 5 bases at V and 0 bases at J; junction bases unmatched: 7. This CDR3 is 16 amino acids long. CDR3 amino acids: CASSGGDWSSYNEQFF. CDR3 nucleotides: TGTGCCAGCAGTGGGGGGGACTGGAGCTCCTACAATGAGCAGTTCTTC.